This is a list of T cell receptor beta chains from one sample in a study of blood T cell repertoires in COVID-19. Profiled with immunoSEQ multiplex PCR; TCRdb holds only in-frame clones, not every one. The table lists about 500,000 clones, around nine tenths of them singletons. Sequencing was performed on peripheral blood. The receptor set was obtained from a woman aged 45-65 years with COVID-19, enrolled during active disease. The CDR3 runs from the conserved cysteine through the conserved F or W. D genes are given only for firm matches. Rows give clone size only sometimes, using once, few, many, or a class for an expanded clone.

clone size	D gene	V gene	J gene	CDR3 DNA	CDR3 protein
-	TRBD2	TRBV5-1	TRBJ2-3	TGCGCCAGCAGCTTGAAAAGAGCGGGGGGGCTAGAAGATACGCAGTATTTT	CASSLKRAGGLEDTQYF
-	TRBD1	TRBV28	TRBJ1-6	TGTGCCAGCAGTCCACAGGGGGAATATTCACCCCTCCACTTT	CASSPQGEYSPLHF
-	-	TRBV30	TRBJ2-7	TGTGCCTGGAGCAACCTCGGGGGAGGATACGAGCAGTACTTC	CAWSNLGGGYEQYF
-	-	TRBV6-6	TRBJ1-2	TGTGCCAGCAGTTACGGGGGGGGTGGCTACACCTTC	CASSYGGGGYTF
-	-	TRBV5-1	TRBJ1-4	TGCGCCAGCAGCGCCCGTCAGGGGACGGATGAAAAACTGTTTTTT	CASSARQGTDEKLFF
-	-	TRBV2	TRBJ2-7	TGTGCCTTTAGAGGGAGTCAGGTGAACGAGCAGTACTTC	CAFRGSQVNEQYF
-	-	TRBV21-1	TRBJ1-1	TGTGCCAGCAGCAATGAGGCGGGGGGACAGGGGTTCCCGAACACTGAAGCTTTCTTT	CASSNEAGGQGFPNTEAFF
-	TRBD1	TRBV6-2/TRBV6-3	TRBJ1-3	TGTGCCAGCAGCCAAGACAGGGCCTCTGGAAACACCATATATTTT	CASSQDRASGNTIYF
-	-	TRBV25-1	TRBJ1-1	TGTGCCAGCAGTGACAGGGGTAACACTGAAGCTTTCTTT	CASSDRGNTEAFF
once	-	TRBV2	TRBJ1-1	TGTGCCAGCAGGGGGGAGGCCAGGGATAAAGCTTTCTTT	CASRGEARDKAFF
-	-	TRBV10-3	TRBJ1-2	TGTGCCATCTATGGCGGTAATTATGGCTACACCTTC	CAIYGGNYGYTF
-	TRBD1	TRBV12-5	TRBJ2-1	TGTGCTAGTCGGGCGACAGGGGGAAATGAGCAGTTCTTC	CASRATGGNEQFF
-	TRBD1	TRBV11-2	TRBJ1-6	TGTGCCAGCAGCCCCGGGGAAGACCGGGACAGGGATTCACCCCTCCACTTT	CASSPGEDRDRDSPLHF
-	-	TRBV18	TRBJ1-4	TGTGCCAGCTCACCAGGCAGTGGCGAAAAACTGTTTTTT	CASSPGSGEKLFF
-	-	TRBV12-3/TRBV12-4	TRBJ2-7	TGTGCCAGCAGTTTGGCAGGGTCTCGCGAGCAGTACTTC	CASSLAGSREQYF
-	TRBD1	TRBV28	TRBJ1-1	TGTGCCAGCAGTTTAGGGGCCGTGGGACAGGGGGTCACTGAAGCTTTCTTT	CASSLGAVGQGVTEAFF
-	-	TRBV12-1	TRBJ2-2	TGTGCCAGCAGCTTTAAGGCGCGGGGCTCATGGGGGAGGGAGCTGTTTTTT	CASSFKARGSWGRELFF
-	TRBD1	TRBV19	TRBJ2-3	TGTGCCAGTAGCGAGACAGGGGGCACAGATACGCAGTATTTT	CASSETGGTDTQYF
once	-	TRBV6-5	TRBJ1-2	TGTGCCAGCAGTTCCCCAGGCAGGGCCTATGGCTACACCTTC	CASSSPGRAYGYTF
few	-	TRBV5-1	TRBJ2-1	TGCGCCAGCAGCTTTTCCCGGGATAAGGGAGAAATCGTGGGCAATGAGCAGTTCTTC	CASSFSRDKGEIVGNEQFF
-	TRBD1	TRBV24-1	TRBJ2-2	TGTGCCACCAGTCGGGCAGGGGGTGACGGGGAGCTGTTTTTT	CATSRAGGDGELFF
-	-	TRBV5-4	TRBJ1-1	TGTGCCAGCAGCTTGATAGGGACACAGAACACTGAAGCTTTCTTT	CASSLIGTQNTEAFF
-	-	TRBV11-3	TRBJ2-2	TGTGCCAGCAGCCTGGCGGGAAACACCGGGGAGCTGTTTTTT	CASSLAGNTGELFF
-	-	TRBV5-1	TRBJ2-3	TGCGCCAGCAGCTTGGTGAGCGGGGATACGCAGTATTTT	CASSLVSGDTQYF
once	-	TRBV11-2	TRBJ2-5	TGTGCCAGCAGCTTAGATCCGACAGGAAGCGGCGAGACCCAGTACTTC	CASSLDPTGSGETQYF
once	-	TRBV6-5	TRBJ2-5	TGTGCCAGCAACCGGCAGGGACACGAACAAGAGACCCAGTACTTC	CASNRQGHEQETQYF
-	-	TRBV27	TRBJ1-2	TGTGCCAGCAGTCGCGGGCCTCAAGGGGGTGGCTACACCTTC	CASSRGPQGGGYTF
-	-	TRBV4-1	TRBJ1-5	TGCGCCAGCAGCCAAACTATTCACAGGGTGACGGATCAGCCCCAGCATTTT	CASSQTIHRVTDQPQHF
once	-	TRBV3-1/TRBV3-2	TRBJ1-2	TGTGCCAGCAGCCAAGGGGGAGGAGCTAACTATGGCTACACCTTC	CASSQGGGANYGYTF
-	-	TRBV28	TRBJ1-2	TGTGCCAGCAGTCCAGTGGGGGCGCTTGGCGGCTACACCTTC	CASSPVGALGGYTF
-	-	TRBV5-1	TRBJ1-6	TGCGCCAGCACCAGGGAAGGGTTCGTCAATTCACCCCTCCACTTT	CASTREGFVNSPLHF
-	TRBD1	TRBV28	TRBJ1-3	TGTGCCAGCAGTGGCCCGGGACAGGGGAGAAACACCATATATTTT	CASSGPGQGRNTIYF
once	TRBD1	TRBV5-1	TRBJ2-7	TGCGCCAGCAGCTCACCGGGACAGAGCTACGAGCAGTACTTC	CASSSPGQSYEQYF
-	-	TRBV27	TRBJ2-7	TGTGCCAGCAGTCTACCTCCCAACGAGCAGTACTTC	CASSLPPNEQYF
-	-	TRBV27	TRBJ1-5	TGTGCCAGCAGTTTATATGGCAGTCAGCCCCAGCATTTT	CASSLYGSQPQHF
-	-	TRBV7-2	TRBJ2-6	TGTGCCAGCAGCTCTCCAGGGGCCGGGGCCAACGTCCTGACTTTC	CASSSPGAGANVLTF
-	TRBD1	TRBV2	TRBJ2-7	TGTGCCAGCAGTGGTTTGGGACAGGGCTCCTACGAGCAGTACTTC	CASSGLGQGSYEQYF
-	-	TRBV5-5	TRBJ2-7	TGTGCCAGCAGCTTGGAACCGGGGAGCTACGAGCAGTACTTC	CASSLEPGSYEQYF
-	TRBD1	TRBV5-5	TRBJ1-4	TGTGCCAGCAGCTGGACAGGGTCGGGTGAAAAACTGTTTTTT	CASSWTGSGEKLFF
-	-	TRBV18	TRBJ2-7	TGTGCCAGCTCACCACGGGCAAGCGGCGGCGAGCAGTACTTC	CASSPRASGGEQYF
-	-	TRBV6-5	TRBJ1-2	TGTGCCAGCAGCGCCGCGGACAGTTACTATGGCTACACCTTC	CASSAADSYYGYTF
once	TRBD2	TRBV30	TRBJ2-1	TGTGCCTGGAGTCCAAGGGGACTAGCCTATGAGCAGTTCTTC	CAWSPRGLAYEQFF
-	TRBD1	TRBV27	TRBJ2-5	TGTGCCAGCAGTTGGACAGGGGCCGAGACCCAGTACTTC	CASSWTGAETQYF
-	-	TRBV10-3	TRBJ1-2	TGTGCCATATCCACAGGCTCCTATGGCTACACCTTC	CAISTGSYGYTF
-	-	TRBV6-5	TRBJ1-1	TGTGCCAGCAGTTACTTCCGGGACACTGAAGCTTTCTTT	CASSYFRDTEAFF
-	-	TRBV5-1	TRBJ1-1	TGCGCCAGCAGCTTCGGCAGGGACACTGAAGCTTTCTTT	CASSFGRDTEAFF
-	TRBD1	TRBV10-2	TRBJ2-7	TGCGCCAGTCTTAATACAGGGGTTACCTACGAGCAGTACTTC	CASLNTGVTYEQYF
-	-	TRBV5-5	TRBJ1-5	TGTGCCAGCAGCCCACGTGGAGGTCCCTACGAGCCCCAGCATTTT	CASSPRGGPYEPQHF
-	TRBD1	TRBV24-1	TRBJ2-1	TGTGCCACCAGCTCAGGACAGGGGAACGATGAGCAGTTCTTC	CATSSGQGNDEQFF
-	TRBD2	TRBV30	TRBJ2-1	TGTGCCTGGTCCTCGCTTACTAGCGGGGGATGGAACAATGAGCAGTTCTTC	CAWSSLTSGGWNNEQFF
-	TRBD2	TRBV10-3	TRBJ2-5	TGTGCCATCAGTGCACTAGCGGGGGCCGGGGAGACCCAGTACTTC	CAISALAGAGETQYF
-	-	TRBV19	TRBJ1-5	TGTGCCAGTAGTTGGGGGGAAGGCCAGCCCCAGCATTTT	CASSWGEGQPQHF